This T cell receptor beta chain was identified during a study of shared clonotypes between healthy human individuals. This clone was seen at least ten times. Its antigen remains unknown. Assay execution took place at the deep level. The quantity of DNA used in unsorted PBMC replicate PCRs was approximately 270 ng, corresponding to tens of thousands of T cell genomes. Profiled with immunoSEQ multiplex PCR; TCRdb holds only in-frame clones, not every one. The repertoire holds about 560,000 clones, with about 80% as singletons. This CDR3 comprises 15 residues. Trimming stripped 1 base from V and 3 bases from J, with 13 bases between. The germline CDR1 and CDR2 sequences are SNHLY and FYNNEI. Findings of the study overall: The represented genetic and exposure-history diversity was limited by the small number of donors.

The sample comprised PBMCs. The chain couples TRBV2 to TRBJ2-7; a weak D match, TRBD2 (5 bases). The TCR originated in a middle-aged woman in good health. Some clones in this sample may be carry-over from other donors' samples. The DNA for the CDR3 is TGTGCCAGCAGTGAAGGAGTACAAGGACTCTACGAGCAGTACTTC. This sequence encodes CASSEGVQGLYEQYF.